Sequencing of this TCR beta chain was carried out in a study of T cells after yellow fever vaccination. As concerns this clonotype: Its antigen is not known.

Looked up from germline, CDR1 is MNHEY and CDR2 is SVGEGT. The CDR3 contains 11 residues. Trimming removed 6 bases from V and 4 bases from J, with 7 bases in between. It was through 5'RACE template switching that TCR cDNA was made, with a universal primer site and UMIs added. A single record per CDR3 protein comes from TCRdb applying MiXCR to the 5' RACE reads. Among roughly 520,000 distinct CDR3 sequences listed, 20% to 25% were seen once. Study results and caveats: Post-booster samples contained most primary-vaccination clones (around 96% CD4, approximately 88% CD8).

The source was PBMCs, collected more than 20 days after the first yellow fever vaccination. The rearrangement joins TRBV6-2 or TRBV6-3 to TRBJ2-7, with D tentatively TRBD2 (5 bases). This clonotype originated in a man between 18 and 29 years old who received the YFV17D yellow fever vaccine. CDR3 amino acids: CASSRTYEQYV. The CDR3 DNA follows: TGTGCCAGCAGCCGGACTTACGAGCAGTACGTC.